This TCR beta chain was recovered during a study of cytomegalovirus exposure and HLA in healthy donors. Germline values: CDR1 MNHEY, CDR2 SMNVEV (reference sequence). V was clipped by 2 bases and J by 6 bases; unmatched bases: 9. This CDR3 is built from 15 residues. Primers: 60 Vbeta forward and 13 Jbeta reverse. Here immunoSEQ multiplex PCR was the method, and the copy in TCRdb shows in-frame clones only, minus some. The sample includes roughly 70,000 clones, roughly 74% of them seen just once. The material sequenced was PBMCs. This rearrangement joins TRBV27 to TRBJ2-7, with 8 bases identical to TRBD1. This TCR came from a human donor in good health. CDR3 in amino acids: CASSLGTGGLGEQYF. CDR3 coding DNA: TGTGCCAGCAGTTTAGGGACAGGAGGCCTTGGCGAGCAGTACTTC.